This T cell receptor (beta chain) stems from a study of T cells expressing NK-cell markers. Study at large: Repertoire data for TCR beta were derived from sorted T cells (CD3+CD56+NKG2C+, CD3+CD56+NKG2C- and CD3+CD56-NKG2C+).

The V gene's germline CDR1 is MNHEY and CDR2 SVGAGI. The CDR3 consists of 14 residues. TCR beta cDNA was generated via 5'RACE template switching incorporating UMIs. For each CDR3 protein, TCRdb gives one entry from its re-call of the 5' RACE reads, without DNA. In total, the table holds about 390,000 distinct CDR3 sequences. Notes on this clonotype: Its cognate antigen is unknown.

Findings of the study overall: Dominant NKG2C+ clonotypes made up about 1.0-7.0% of CD8+ T cells in more than 5 donors. The study did not resolve the HCMV specificity of expanded NKG2C+ T cell clones.

This TCR came from a woman aged 45 to 65 in good health. Source material: blood T cells: a sorted CD56 or NKG2C T cell subset, CD4+ or CD8+ T cells, or bulk PBMC T cells (not recorded which). The chain couples TRBV6-5 to TRBJ2-3; TCRdb selects TRBD1, and the lack of DNA leaves this call unchecked. CDR3 amino acids: CASTPRGSTDTQYF.